These 20 T cell receptor beta chains came from one sample sequenced in a study of T cells in Graves' hyperthyroidism and ophthalmopathy. Amplified TCR beta CDR3 regions came from RNA transcripts. The HTBI set primed first-round TCR CDR3 RT-PCR. TCRdb fed the multiplex PCR reads into MiXCR, producing one record per CDR3 protein. The sample carries around 490,000 distinct CDR3 sequences, roughly 21% recorded once. The sequenced sample consisted of blood. These receptors came from a man in his forties with Graves' ophthalmopathy.

There are many counts of this clonotype. The chain uses TRBV30 and TRBJ2-1, with D possibly TRBD1 on 6 matching bases. The CDR3 has 14 amino acids. V lost 0 bases and J lost 7, with 13 bases in between. CDR1 is GTSNPN, CDR2 SVGIG, per germline (reference sequence). The CDR3 reads CAWSVGGGRNEQFF. Written as DNA, the CDR3 is TGTGCCTGGAGTGTCGGTGGGGGCCGGAATGAGCAGTTCTTC.

Many counts were recorded for this clonotype. J is TRBJ2-1 and V is TRBV5-1, with TRBD2 matching 12 bases. With V trimmed by 0 bases and J by 5 bases, 9 bases remained unmatched. Germline assignment: CDR1 SGHRS and CDR2 YFSETQ. The CDR3 runs 18 residues. The CDR3 DNA is TGCGCCAGCAGCTTGGAAGGGACTAGCGGGTGGACAAACAATGAGCAGTTCTTC. This encodes CASSLEGTSGWTNNEQFF.

This clonotype was seen repeatedly, ten times or more. The chain links TRBV4-1 to TRBJ1-1; a weak D match, TRBD1 (6 bases). The CDR3 is 11 amino acids. Looked up from germline, CDR1 is MGHRA and CDR2 is YSYEKL. The V end lost 3 bases, the J end lost 7 bases, and 6 bases lay between the germline ends. DNA for the CDR3: TGCGCCAGCAGCCAGGACAGTGAAGCTTTCTTT. Protein product: CASSQDSEAFF.

This clonotype was counted ten times or more. CDR3 sequence reads: CATTSPRGDEQYF. CDR3 sequence (DNA): TGTGCCACCACTTCGCCGAGGGGAGACGAGCAGTACTTC. This rearrangement joins TRBV28 to TRBJ2-7; D is tentatively TRBD1 or TRBD2 (5 bases each). CDR3 length: 13 residues. Between the trimmed V and J ends, which lost 10 bases and 5 bases, there was a span of 18 bases. Germline loops: CDR1 MDHEN, CDR2 SYDVKM. Together with reference TRBV28 and TRBJ2-7, the CDR3 gives the full variable domain: DVKVTQSSRYLVKRTGEKVFLECVQDMDHENMFWYRQDPGLGLRLIYFSYDVKMKEKGDIPEGYSVSREKKERFSLILESASTNQTSMYLCATTSPRGDEQYFGPGTRLTVT.

There are many counts of this clonotype. The germline gene is not matched at one end of the junction; a read error may be the cause. The chain carries TRBV12-3 or TRBV12-4 and TRBJ2-5, with D perhaps given as TRBD1 or TRBD2 (5 bases each). CDR3 length: 13 amino acids. DNA of the CDR3: TGTGCCAGCAGTTTAGCCCCGGCAGGGACCGAGTACTTC. Its protein is CASSLAPAGTEYF.

At least ten counts were recorded for this clonotype. This chain links TRBV20-1 with TRBJ2-1; 9 nucleotides align to TRBD2. Germline-derived CDR1 and CDR2 are DFQATT and SNEGSKA (reference sequence). The CDR3 consists of 16 residues. J lost 9 bases, V lost 0 bases, and 12 bases had no gene match. Here the CDR3 DNA reads TGCAGTGCTAGAGATTCGGGAGCGGGAGGAAAAAGTGAGCAGTTCTTC. It codes for CSARDSGAGGKSEQFF.

At least ten counts were recorded for this clonotype. The V gene is TRBV28, the J gene TRBJ2-5; D gene uncertain. The CDR3 is 13 residues long. The V gene lost 3 bases and the J gene lost 5 bases, with 10 bases spanning the gap. Germline V gives CDR1 MDHEN, CDR2 SYDVKM. DNA of the CDR3: TGTGCCAGCAGTTTTGAGACCAGGGAGACCCAGTACTTC. Its protein is CASSFETRETQYF.

This clonotype was counted a few times. The chain carries TRBV4-1 and TRBJ1-5; 7 bases align to TRBD1. The germline V gene has CDR1 MGHRA and CDR2 YSYEKL. CDR3 length equals 14 residues. Trimming took 4 bases from V and 5 from J; bases not matched to a gene: 5. The DNA of the CDR3 is TGCGCCAGCAGCCTAGGACAGGATTATCAGCCCCAGCATTTT. Its translation: CASSLGQDYQPQHF.

This clonotype was observed many times. The chain carries TRBV18 and TRBJ1-1, with a possible D match to TRBD1 (5 bases). Trimming left V 2 bases short and J 9 bases short, with 19 bases between. The CDR3 sequence is 15 residues long. Germline V lookup: CDR1 KGHSH, CDR2 LQKENI. The CDR3 DNA reads TGTGCCAGCTCACCATCGGGGGGGACCAGCTTTAAAGCTTTCTTT. This codes for CASSPSGGTSFKAFF.

This clonotype was seen a handful of times. The chain uses TRBV18 and TRBJ2-7, with 11 bases lining up with TRBD2. The CDR3 loop spans 16 amino acids. J was trimmed by 0 bases and V by 0 bases; bases with no gene match: 1. CDR1 and CDR2 from the germline V gene are KGHSH and LQKENI. CDR3 in DNA: TGTGCCAGCTCACCACCGACTAGCGGGATCTCCTACGAGCAGTACTTC. Amino acids: CASSPPTSGISYEQYF. Full variable domain (missing parts from reference TRBV18 and TRBJ2-7): NAGVMQNPRHLVRRRGQEARLRCSPMKGHSHVYWYRQLPEEGLKFMVYLQKENIIDESGMPKERFSAEFPKEGPSILRIQQVVRGDSAAYFCASSPPTSGISYEQYFGPGTRLTVT.

This clonotype was detected many times. This chain links TRBV11-1 with TRBJ2-1; D not resolved. The V end was cut by 1 base, the J end by 11 bases, with 12 bases between. Germline V lookup: CDR1 SGHAT, CDR2 FQDESV (reference sequence). The CDR3 consists of 13 residues. The CDR3 reads CASSLVVADQQFF. In nucleotides, the CDR3 is TGTGCCAGCAGCTTAGTCGTGGCAGACCAGCAGTTCTTC.

In its sample, this clonotype was seen many times. V and J are TRBV6-2 or TRBV6-3 and TRBJ2-3; TRBD2 matches at 13 bases. This CDR3 spans 19 amino acids. V lost 5 bases and J lost 2; bases outside the gene matches: 13. Germline V gives CDR1 MNHEY, CDR2 SVGEGT. Written as DNA, the CDR3 is TGTGCCAGCAGTACATCGTTAGGGACTAGCGGGGTCTTCACAGATACGCAGTATTTT. Residues: CASSTSLGTSGVFTDTQYF.

This clonotype was counted at least ten times. The chain is built from TRBV7-9 and TRBJ2-3; unclear D gene. Deletions cut 8 bases from V and 4 bases from J, with 7 bases between. Germline CDR1 SEHNR, CDR2 FQNEAQ (reference sequence). This CDR3 has 11 residues. CDR3 sequence: CASQAADTQYF. CDR3 nucleotides: TGTGCCAGCCAAGCCGCAGATACGCAGTATTTT.

This clonotype was counted ten times or more. V usage is TRBV27 and J usage is TRBJ1-1; D gene ambiguous. Germline CDR1 MNHEY, CDR2 SMNVEV (reference sequence). The CDR3 contains 14 residues. V shed 4 bases and J shed 4 bases, with 13 bases lying between them. CDR3 DNA: TGTGCCAGCAGTTCAACCGGGTCTTTCACTGAAGCTTTCTTT. Protein product: CASSSTGSFTEAFF.

The CDR3 nucleotides are TGTGCCAGCAGACCCTTGGGAGAAAAACTGTTTTTT. It is translated as CASRPLGEKLFF. The V and J genes are TRBV28 and TRBJ1-4, with D uncertain. The CDR3 length is 12 residues. The V end was cut by 6 bases, the J end by 8 bases, with 10 bases between. Germline lookup yields CDR1 MDHEN and CDR2 SYDVKM.

This clonotype occurred many times. The rearrangement uses TRBV5-1 and TRBJ1-1; D unclear. The germline V and J ends were trimmed by 4 bases and 0 bases, with 16 bases remaining between them. The CDR3 length is 16 residues. Per germline, CDR1 SGHRS and CDR2 YFSETQ. The CDR3 coding sequence is TGCGCCAGCAGCCCAACCCTAGCCGGGATGAACACTGAAGCTTTCTTT. Amino acid sequence: CASSPTLAGMNTEAFF.

This clonotype was detected ten times or more. The rearrangement uses TRBV20-1 and TRBJ1-1; D is unresolved. V lost 1 base to trimming and J lost 0 bases, with 9 bases between them. CDR1 DFQATT and CDR2 SNEGSKA come from the germline V gene (reference sequence). This CDR3 is 14 amino acids long. CDR3 coding DNA: TGCAGTGCTAGAGTCGCCGGGGTGAACACTGAAGCTTTCTTT. The encoded protein is CSARVAGVNTEAFF.

The sample holds many counts of this clonotype. The CDR3 spells CASSLTSTHQAFF. In nucleotides, the CDR3 is TGCGCCAGCAGCTTAACGTCGACCCATCAAGCTTTCTTT. The chain carries TRBV5-1 and TRBJ1-1; D gene ambiguous. This CDR3 region has 13 residues. CDR1 and CDR2 from the germline V gene are SGHRS and YFSETQ. Deletions cut 2 bases from V and 9 bases from J, with 14 bases between.

The chain recombines TRBV20-1 with TRBJ2-6, with D uncertain. The ends were cut back, 6 bases at V and 2 bases at J, with 8 bases in the middle. From germline, CDR1 is DFQATT and CDR2 SNEGSKA (reference sequence). The CDR3 has 13 amino acids. The DNA of the CDR3 is TGCAGTGCCCGAGATCCTGGGGCCAACGTCCTGACTTTC. Encoded protein: CSARDPGANVLTF.

This clonotype was observed many times. The chain links TRBV6-1 to TRBJ1-5; D call uncertain. The CDR3 contains 14 residues. Trimming took off 0 bases at V and 3 bases at J, with 6 bases between the two ends. The germline CDR1 and CDR2 sequences are MNHNS and SASEGT. CDR3 DNA sequence: TGTGCCAGCAGTGAAGCGGGGAACAATCAGCCCCAGCATTTT. Amino acids: CASSEAGNNQPQHF.